The T cell receptor (beta chain) described here comes from a study of control samples from healthy donors and cancer patients. The table came from immunoSEQ multiplex PCR; TCRdb's copy has only in-frame clones and leaves some out. Counted here are 90,000 to 150,000 clones, approximately 88% occurring once; the ten biggest clones make up around 3.4%. This CDR3 contains 15 residues. Trimming pared 5 bases from V and 1 base from J, leaving 12 bases between. Germline CDR1 is LNHDA and CDR2 is SQIVND (reference sequence). This receptor was taken from a man aged 40-50 years in good health. The chain recombines TRBV19 with TRBJ1-5; possibly TRBD1 for D (6 bases). Material for sequencing was blood. Written as DNA, the CDR3 is TGTGCCAGTAGTGTCAGGGGTTCGAGCAATCAGCCCCAGCATTTT. Its protein is CASSVRGSSNQPQHF.